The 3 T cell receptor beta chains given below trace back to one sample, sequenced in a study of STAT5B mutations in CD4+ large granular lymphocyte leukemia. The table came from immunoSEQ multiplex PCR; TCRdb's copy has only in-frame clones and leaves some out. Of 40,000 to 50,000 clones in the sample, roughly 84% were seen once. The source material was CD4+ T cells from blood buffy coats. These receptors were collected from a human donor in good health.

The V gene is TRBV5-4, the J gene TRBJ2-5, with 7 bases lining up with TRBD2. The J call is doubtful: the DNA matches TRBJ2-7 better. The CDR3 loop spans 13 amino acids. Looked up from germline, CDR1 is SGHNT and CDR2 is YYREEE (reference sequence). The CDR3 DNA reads TGTGCCAGCAGCTTGACTAGCGACTACGAGCAGTACTTC. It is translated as CASSLTSDYEQYF.

CDR3 nucleotide sequence: TGTGCCACGACTCCTTCTGGACGGTGGGATAGGAACACTGAAGCTTTCTTT. Translation gives CATTPSGRWDRNTEAFF. This sequence joins TRBV10-3 and TRBJ1-1; D ambiguous. Germline V gives CDR1 ENHRY, CDR2 SYGVKD. Trimming pared 10 bases from V and 1 base from J, leaving 25 bases between. The CDR3 has 17 amino acids.

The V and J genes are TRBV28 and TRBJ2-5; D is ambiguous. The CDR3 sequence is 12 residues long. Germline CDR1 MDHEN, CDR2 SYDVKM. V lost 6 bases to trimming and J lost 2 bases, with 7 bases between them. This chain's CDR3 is CASRRRQETQYF. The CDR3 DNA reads TGTGCCAGCAGGAGGAGACAAGAGACCCAGTACTTC.